This TCR beta chain appears in the sequencing data of a study of T cell changes during pregnancy in multiple sclerosis. The data were produced by immunoSEQ multiplex PCR, yet TCRdb's version contains in-frame clones alone and is incomplete. The sample has around 88,000 clones; roughly 92% are singletons. This CDR3 contains 15 residues. Germline loops: CDR1 MNHNS, CDR2 SASEGT. V gave up 7 bases and J gave up 3 bases, with 16 bases separating them. The J gene is TRBJ2-1, the V gene TRBV6-1; a possible D gene is TRBD1 (6 bases). Sequences were derived from peripheral blood, sampled in the first trimester of pregnancy. The receptor was isolated from a female donor with multiple sclerosis, enrolled in a pregnancy study. Here the CDR3 reads CASKPGTTGYNEQFF. In DNA, the CDR3 is TGTGCCAGCAAGCCCGGTACGACAGGCTACAATGAGCAGTTCTTC.